The source of this T cell receptor beta chain is a study of cytomegalovirus exposure and HLA in healthy donors. Study details: Clustering assigned about four fifths of the 350 to 400 genotyped donors to the Caucasian-associated ancestry cluster. General study points: Both high specificity and high sensitivity reportedly marked the classifier's diagnosis of cytomegalovirus status. Researchers had no immune exposure information except CMV serostatus available. A list of roughly 180 TCR beta chains associated with cytomegalovirus was given.

Regarding this clone: The antigen remains undetermined.

Germline V gives CDR1 SEHNR, CDR2 FQNEAQ (reference sequence). Trimming removed 1 base at V and 5 bases at J, with 15 bases between. This CDR3 has 15 residues. The PCR was carried out with 60 Vbeta primers and 13 Jbeta primers. Assay: immunoSEQ multiplex PCR; the TCRdb copy retains only in-frame clones and omits some. This sample has about 63,000 clones; under 85% occur once, and the top ten carry 5.4%. This sequence originates from a man between 50 and 59 years old in good health and CMV-seronegative. Sequences were obtained from PBMCs. The rearrangement uses TRBV7-9 and TRBJ2-7; TRBD1 might be the D (5 bases). The CDR3 DNA follows: TGTGCCAGCAGCTTAGTTTCCCAGGGAAACGACGAGCAGTACTTC. This sequence encodes CASSLVSQGNDEQYF.